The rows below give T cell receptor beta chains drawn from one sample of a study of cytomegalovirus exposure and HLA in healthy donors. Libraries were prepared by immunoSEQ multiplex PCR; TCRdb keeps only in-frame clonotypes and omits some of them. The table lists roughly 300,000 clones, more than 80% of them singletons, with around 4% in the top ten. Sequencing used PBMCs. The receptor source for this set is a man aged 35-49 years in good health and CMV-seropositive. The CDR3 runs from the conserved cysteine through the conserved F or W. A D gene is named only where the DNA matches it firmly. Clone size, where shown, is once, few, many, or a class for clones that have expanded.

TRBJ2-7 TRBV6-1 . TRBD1 CASSLLTGTNYEQYF TGTGCCAGCAGCCTGCTGACAGGGACCAACTACGAGCAGTACTTC
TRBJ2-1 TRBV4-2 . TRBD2 CASSQEVRLAGVNEQFF TGTGCCAGCAGCCAAGAGGTTAGACTAGCGGGAGTCAATGAGCAGTTCTTC
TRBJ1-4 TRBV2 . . CASGPQGTTNEKLFF TGTGCCAGCGGTCCGCAGGGAACAACTAATGAAAAACTGTTTTTT
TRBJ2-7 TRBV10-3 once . CAIRGPGEQYF TGTGCCATCAGGGGGCCCGGCGAGCAGTACTTC
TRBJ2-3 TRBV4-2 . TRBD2 CASSRTRTSKDTQYF TGTGCCAGCAGCCGGACAAGGACTAGCAAAGATACGCAGTATTTT
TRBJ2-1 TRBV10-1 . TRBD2 CATKKTSGRSDNEQFF TGCGCCACCAAAAAGACTAGCGGGAGGTCAGACAATGAGCAGTTCTTC
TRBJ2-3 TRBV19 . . CASSMDFTDTQYF TGTGCCAGTAGTATGGACTTCACAGATACGCAGTATTTT
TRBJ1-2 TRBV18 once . CASSPFDTTGYTF TGTGCCAGCTCACCGTTCGACACGACGGGCTACACCTTC
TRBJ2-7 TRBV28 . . CASSSQASYEQYF TGTGCCAGCAGCTCACAGGCTTCCTACGAGCAGTACTTC
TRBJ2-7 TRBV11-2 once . CASSLEGGFNEQYF TGTGCCAGCAGCTTAGAAGGCGGATTCAACGAGCAGTACTTC
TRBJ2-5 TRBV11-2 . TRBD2 CASSLGLAGIQETQYF TGTGCCAGCAGCCTGGGACTAGCGGGGATCCAAGAGACCCAGTACTTC
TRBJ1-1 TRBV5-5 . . CASSLGQAPFF TGTGCCAGCAGCTTGGGGCAGGCCCCCTTCTTT
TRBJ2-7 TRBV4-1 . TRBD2 CASSQPGLAEGLYEQYF TGCGCCAGCAGCCAGCCGGGACTAGCGGAAGGGCTTTACGAGCAGTACTTC
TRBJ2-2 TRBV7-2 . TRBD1 CASRRDRRTGELFF TGTGCCAGCAGGAGGGACAGGCGCACCGGGGAGCTGTTTTTT
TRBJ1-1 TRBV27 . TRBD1 CASSQGGPGAFF TGTGCCAGCAGCCAGGGGGGTCCCGGAGCTTTCTTT
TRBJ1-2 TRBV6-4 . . CASRETPSSYGYTF TGTGCCAGCAGGGAGACCCCAAGCAGCTATGGCTACACCTTC
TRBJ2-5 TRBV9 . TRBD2 CASSVGGGREQETQYF TGTGCCAGCAGCGTAGGGGGCGGGAGGGAGCAAGAGACCCAGTACTTC
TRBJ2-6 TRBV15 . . CATSREGTTGPGANVLTF TGTGCCACCAGCAGAGAAGGGACAACAGGGCCCGGGGCCAACGTCCTGACTTTC